The 32 T cell receptor beta chains below were found in one sample sequenced in a study of blood T cell repertoires in COVID-19. TCRdb's table, derived via immunoSEQ multiplex PCR, lists solely in-frame clones and lacks some. This sample has 250,000 to 300,000 clones; approximately 91% occur once, and the top ten carry roughly an eighth. Material for sequencing was peripheral blood. These receptors came from a woman in her fifties or sixties with acute or convalescent COVID-19.

V usage is TRBV5-1 and J usage is TRBJ2-1; 8 bases map to TRBD1. The CDR3 loop spans 15 amino acids. Trimming at V came to 0 bases and at J to 7 bases, leaving 6 bases not matched to a gene. Germline V gene lookup returns CDR1 SGHRS and CDR2 YFSETQ. Here the CDR3 reads CASSLVQGAQNEQFF. CDR3 nucleotides: TGCGCCAGCAGCTTGGTGCAGGGGGCGCAGAATGAGCAGTTCTTC.

The gene calls are TRBV30 and TRBJ2-1; TRBD2 agrees at 8 bases. This CDR3 is built from 14 residues. Germline trimming cut 1 base from V and 4 bases from J; bases unmatched to any gene: 3. Germline V gene data show CDR1 as GTSNPN and CDR2 as SVGIG (reference sequence). Here the CDR3 reads CAWSEGLEYNEQFF. The CDR3 region has the DNA TGTGCCTGGAGTGAGGGACTAGAGTACAATGAGCAGTTCTTC.

The J gene is TRBJ1-5, the V gene TRBV5-1; 9 nucleotides line up with TRBD1. The germline CDR1 and CDR2 sequences are SGHRS and YFSETQ. The CDR3 is made up of 16 amino acids. The V gene end was trimmed by 0 bases and the J gene end by 1 base; junction bases not matched to a gene: 2. CDR3 in amino acids: CASSLGTGDSNQPQHF. CDR3 sequence (DNA): TGCGCCAGCAGCTTGGGGACAGGGGACAGCAATCAGCCCCAGCATTTT. The entire variable domain, with the rest obtained from reference TRBV5-1 and TRBJ1-5, is as follows: KAGVTQTPRYLIKTRGQQVTLSCSPISGHRSVSWYQQTPGQGLQFLFEYFSETQRNKGNFPGRFSGRQFSNSRSEMNVSTLELGDSALYLCASSLGTGDSNQPQHFGDGTRLSIL.

This clone has more than one count but fewer than ten. This chain connects TRBV7-3 to TRBJ2-7; 9 bases fit TRBD2. The CDR3 consists of 14 residues. J gave up 5 bases and V 0 bases, and 2 bases lay outside the gene matches. The germline gives CDR1 SGHTA, CDR2 FQGTGA. The CDR3 coding sequence is TGTGCCAGCAGCTTAACTAGCGGGAGAGACGAGCAGTACTTC. It specifies CASSLTSGRDEQYF.

DNA of the CDR3: TGTGCCAGTAGTACCAAGGGACATTTCTACGAGCAGTACTTC. Encoded protein: CASSTKGHFYEQYF. This chain joins TRBV19 and TRBJ2-7; the D gene is possibly TRBD1 (6 bases). The V end was cut by 4 bases, the J end by 3 bases, with 13 bases between. This CDR3 has 14 amino acids. The germline CDR1 and CDR2 sequences are LNHDA and SQIVND (reference sequence).

This chain connects TRBV12-3 or TRBV12-4 to TRBJ1-2; no clear D. Between the trimmed V and J ends, which lost 3 bases and 8 bases, there was a span of 10 bases. The CDR3 spans 12 residues. The CDR3 DNA reads TGTGCCAGCAGTTTTAGTACGGTCGGCTACACCTTC. The encoded protein is CASSFSTVGYTF.

The J gene is TRBJ2-7, the V gene TRBV7-2; 9 bases align to TRBD2. Germline V gives CDR1 SGHTA, CDR2 FQGNSA. CDR3 length equals 17 residues. Unmatched junction bases numbered 7, after V lost 1 base and J lost 0 bases. CDR3 sequence (DNA): TGTGCCAGCAGCTTAGAGGCTAGCGGGACGACCTCCTACGAGCAGTACTTC. It is translated as CASSLEASGTTSYEQYF.

This clone has more than one count but fewer than ten. This chain uses TRBV2 with TRBJ1-1, with D unclear. Per the germline V gene, CDR1 is SNHLY and CDR2 is FYNNEI. V gave up 6 bases and J gave up 7 bases, with 12 bases separating them. This CDR3 spans 12 amino acids. CDR3 loop: CASRRTKDEAFF. The CDR3 DNA is TGTGCCAGCAGGAGGACTAAAGATGAAGCTTTCTTT.

This clone was detected only a few times. J is TRBJ2-5 and V is TRBV28, with TRBD2 matching over 7 bases. CDR3 length: 13 amino acids. The junction had 5 bases not matched to a gene; V was cut back by 6 bases and J by 4 bases. Germline-derived CDR1 and CDR2 are MDHEN and SYDVKM. The CDR3 region has the DNA TGTGCCAGCAGGGCGGGGGTTGTAGAGACCCAGTACTTC. Residues: CASRAGVVETQYF. The whole variable domain, remainder taken from reference TRBV28 and TRBJ2-5, is DVKVTQSSRYLVKRTGEKVFLECVQDMDHENMFWYRQDPGLGLRLIYFSYDVKMKEKGDIPEGYSVSREKKERFSLILESASTNQTSMYLCASRAGVVETQYFGPGTRLLVL.

The chain recombines TRBV5-1 with TRBJ2-7, with 8 positions matching TRBD2. The germline gives CDR1 SGHRS, CDR2 YFSETQ. The trim removed 0 bases at V and 2 bases at J, leaving 16 bases unmatched. CDR3 size: 19 residues. The CDR3 is CASSLVDFSRGGQAYEQYF. Written as DNA, the CDR3 is TGCGCCAGCAGCTTGGTAGACTTTAGTCGGGGGGGGCAGGCCTACGAGCAGTACTTC.

This chain links TRBV6-6 with TRBJ1-2, with 8 bases aligning to TRBD1. After removal of 2 bases from V and 6 bases from J, the junction contained 8 bases not matched to a gene. Germline lookup yields CDR1 MNHNY and CDR2 SVGAGI (reference sequence). This CDR3 spans 15 amino acids. The CDR3 reads CASSYTGQGRDGYTF. Written as DNA, the CDR3 is TGTGCCAGCAGTTACACCGGACAGGGCCGGGATGGCTACACCTTC.

This rearrangement joins TRBV28 to TRBJ1-5; TRBD1 aligns across 8 bases. This CDR3 has 15 residues. The V gene's germline CDR1 is MDHEN and CDR2 SYDVKM. Trimming took 9 bases from V and 0 from J; bases not matched to a gene: 7. The CDR3 region has the DNA TGTGCCAGTTGGACAGGGCGGTATAGCAATCAGCCCCAGCATTTT. Its protein product is CASWTGRYSNQPQHF.

This chain connects TRBV2 to TRBJ1-5; perhaps TRBD1 as D (5 bases). The CDR3 length is 15 residues. Deletions cut 1 base from V and 0 bases from J, with 7 bases between. Germline values: CDR1 SNHLY, CDR2 FYNNEI. CDR3 sequence reads: CASSEGQLSNQPQHF. The CDR3 region has the DNA TGTGCCAGCAGTGAAGGACAGCTTAGCAATCAGCCCCAGCATTTT.

This clone has just a few counts. The V gene is TRBV28, the J gene TRBJ1-4; 7 bases agree with TRBD1. The germline gives CDR1 MDHEN, CDR2 SYDVKM. V shed 5 bases, J shed 6 bases, and the junction held 9 bases outside the gene matches. The CDR3 contains 15 residues. The CDR3 loop is CASSGSGGNYEKLFF. The CDR3 nucleotides are TGTGCCAGCAGTGGCTCAGGGGGAAACTATGAAAAACTGTTTTTT.

V is TRBV18 and J is TRBJ1-1; D is perhaps TRBD1 (6 bases). V lost 4 bases and J 4 bases, leaving 22 bases between the germline ends. This CDR3 contains 17 residues. The germline V gene has CDR1 KGHSH and CDR2 LQKENI. The CDR3 is CASSRNHRVQGGTEAFF. The CDR3 DNA is TGTGCCAGCTCACGGAACCACAGGGTTCAGGGTGGCACTGAAGCTTTCTTT.

The CDR3 DNA sequence: TGCAGTGCTAGTCCGGGACAGGGCGGTCAGCCCCAGCATTTT. It yields the protein CSASPGQGGQPQHF. J is TRBJ1-5 and V is TRBV20-1, with 9 bases matching TRBD1. The length of the CDR3 is 14 residues. Trimming at V came to 3 bases and at J to 6 bases, leaving 6 bases not matched to a gene. Germline assignment: CDR1 DFQATT and CDR2 SNEGSKA (reference sequence).

The V and J genes are TRBV2 and TRBJ1-5; maybe TRBD1 (5 bases). The CDR3 has 15 amino acids. CDR1 is SNHLY, CDR2 FYNNEI, per germline. Between the trimmed V and J ends, which lost 6 bases and 2 bases, there was a span of 14 bases. CDR3 bases: TGTGCCAGCAGCTGGCGGGGGGGAGGCAATCAGCCCCAGCATTTT. It encodes CASSWRGGGNQPQHF.

Comment on this clone: One end of the junction is discordant with germline, which a read error may explain. The rearrangement uses TRBV7-7 and TRBJ2-5, with TRBD2 matching 12 bases. Germline CDR1 reads SSHAT; CDR2 reads FNYEAQ (reference sequence). The CDR3 spans 17 residues. The CDR3 reads CASSPTPLAGGRETQYF. CDR3 nucleotide sequence: TGTGCTAGCAGCCCAACGCCACTAGCGGGAGGACGCGAGACCCAGTACTTC.

The rearrangement links TRBV28 to TRBJ1-1; D gene unclear. Trimming took 6 bases from V and 4 from J, leaving 15 bases between them. The V gene's germline CDR1 is MDHEN and CDR2 SYDVKM. This CDR3 is built from 14 residues. CDR3 sequence (DNA): TGTGCCAGCAGCCGCCGGGGTCGAGGCACTGAAGCTTTCTTT. This codes for CASSRRGRGTEAFF.

In its sample, this clone was seen once. This chain links TRBV7-2 with TRBJ2-3; TRBD1 agrees at 7 bases. The CDR3 has 14 residues. Germline V CDR1 and CDR2: SGHTA, FQGNSA. V lost 7 bases and J lost 2; bases outside the gene matches: 6. The CDR3 sequence: CASTPGQYTDTQYF. The DNA of the CDR3 is TGTGCCAGCACCCCGGGACAGTACACAGATACGCAGTATTTT.

The chain couples TRBV6-2 or TRBV6-3 to TRBJ2-2; TRBD1 matches 9 bases. The J segment lost 5 bases and the V segment lost 0 bases, leaving 19 bases of the junction unmatched. CDR3 length: 21 residues. Per the germline V gene, CDR1 is MNHEY and CDR2 is SVGEGT. CDR3 coding DNA: TGTGCCAGCAGTTACTCGAAACTTACGGGACAGGGCCCTTGGGGGACCGGGGAGCTGTTTTTT. Amino acid sequence: CASSYSKLTGQGPWGTGELFF.

J is TRBJ1-1 and V is TRBV11-2; D possibly corresponds to TRBD1 (5 bases). Germline V gene sequence: CDR1 SGHAT, CDR2 FQNNGV. The CDR3 extends over 16 amino acids. Trimming pared 1 base from V and 1 base from J, leaving 13 bases between. The CDR3 loop reads CASSLVYGGKNTEAFF. For the CDR3, the DNA is TGTGCCAGCAGCTTAGTGTACGGGGGAAAGAACACTGAAGCTTTCTTT.

This clone occurred once. Here the CDR3 DNA reads TGTGCCAGCAGCTTAGGAGGAAGGGGCCCTTACAATGAGCAGTTCTTC. Protein product: CASSLGGRGPYNEQFF. The V and J genes are TRBV7-2 and TRBJ2-1; D is perhaps TRBD1 (5 bases). CDR3 length: 16 residues. CDR1 and CDR2 (germline): SGHTA, FQGNSA. The V end was cut by 1 base, the J end by 4 bases, with 14 bases between.

This clone appeared once. The genes are TRBV19 and TRBJ2-7; possibly TRBD1 for D (6 bases). V dropped 3 bases and J dropped 4 bases, with 13 bases sitting between them. The length of the CDR3 is 14 residues. Per the germline V gene, CDR1 is LNHDA and CDR2 is SQIVND (reference sequence). CDR3 sequence: CASSMGAPLYEQYF. The CDR3 region has the DNA TGTGCCAGTAGTATGGGGGCTCCCTTGTACGAGCAGTACTTC.

This sequence joins TRBV9 and TRBJ2-6, with 7 bases aligning to TRBD2. CDR3 length equals 18 residues. The V gene end was trimmed by 4 bases and the J gene end by 0 bases; junction bases not matched to a gene: 10. Germline V gives CDR1 SGDLS, CDR2 YYNGEE. The CDR3 is CASSPPWGGSSGANVLTF. The CDR3 bases are TGTGCCAGCAGCCCTCCATGGGGGGGGAGCTCTGGGGCCAACGTCCTGACTTTC.

CDR3 in DNA: TGTGCCAGCACCCCCGGGGCGGGGGTCTCTGGAAACACCATATATTTT. Its translation: CASTPGAGVSGNTIYF. The chain joins TRBV6-6 to TRBJ1-3, with a tentative D call TRBD1 (5 bases). V gave up 7 bases and J gave up 0 bases, with 16 bases separating them. Germline loops: CDR1 MNHNY, CDR2 SVGAGI (reference sequence). CDR3 length: 16 residues.

The chain has TRBV4-3 and TRBJ2-7, with 8 positions matching TRBD1. V lost 0 bases, J lost 3 bases, and 1 base stayed unmatched. This CDR3 region has 14 residues. Germline-derived CDR1 and CDR2 are LGHNA and YSLEER. This CDR3 is CASSQETGGYEQYF. DNA for the CDR3: TGCGCCAGCAGCCAAGAAACAGGGGGCTACGAGCAGTACTTC.

The chain carries TRBV19 and TRBJ1-2; possible D gene TRBD1, 6 bases. CDR1 is LNHDA and CDR2 is SQIVND in the germline V gene (reference sequence). The CDR3 runs to 13 residues. The ends were cut back, 7 bases at V and 4 bases at J, with 13 bases in the middle. CDR3: CASTRGGAYGYTF. In DNA form, the CDR3 reads TGTGCCAGTACCCGGGGGGGCGCCTATGGCTACACCTTC.

The chain links TRBV2 to TRBJ1-5; D perhaps matches TRBD1 (6 bases). The germline V gene has CDR1 SNHLY and CDR2 FYNNEI. The CDR3 consists of 14 residues. Trimming removed 6 bases at V and 0 bases at J, with 9 bases between. CDR3 protein: CASRGTLSNQPQHF. Here the CDR3 DNA reads TGTGCCAGCAGAGGGACACTTAGCAATCAGCCCCAGCATTTT.

A few counts support this clone. The chain is built from TRBV9 and TRBJ1-4; D ambiguous. The CDR3 length is 15 residues. V was shortened by 0 bases and J by 8 bases, with 14 bases between the two germline ends. Germline CDR1 reads SGDLS; CDR2 reads YYNGEE. The CDR3 is CASSVGTGYGEKLFF. Written as DNA, the CDR3 is TGTGCCAGCAGCGTAGGGACGGGGTACGGAGAAAAACTGTTTTTT.

In its sample, this clone was seen once. V gene TRBV28 combines with J gene TRBJ2-7; 7 bases are shared with TRBD2. The CDR3 consists of 13 residues. CDR1 is MDHEN and CDR2 is SYDVKM in the germline V gene. V was clipped by 3 bases and J by 7 bases; unmatched bases: 6. In DNA, the CDR3 is TGTGCCAGCAGTTTGGGGGGAGCGGGGGAGCAGTACTTC. Translated, it gives CASSLGGAGEQYF. Filled out from reference TRBV28 and TRBJ2-7, the complete variable domain reads DVKVTQSSRYLVKRTGEKVFLECVQDMDHENMFWYRQDPGLGLRLIYFSYDVKMKEKGDIPEGYSVSREKKERFSLILESASTNQTSMYLCASSLGGAGEQYFGPGTRLTVT.

V usage is TRBV11-2 and J usage is TRBJ2-5; D remains unclear. This CDR3 has 11 amino acids. Trimming removed 7 bases from V and 5 bases from J, with 8 bases in between. Per germline, CDR1 SGHAT and CDR2 FQNNGV. CDR3 nucleotides: TGTGCCAGCACCCACATGGAGACCCAGTACTTC. Translating gives CASTHMETQYF.